Below, 5 T cell receptor beta chains from the same sample are listed, as sequenced in a study of blood T cell repertoires in COVID-19. This table comes from immunoSEQ multiplex PCR, and its TCRdb copy is limited to in-frame clones, with some not included. In the table there are about 250,000 clones, about 86% of which are singletons. The source material was peripheral blood. The receptor set was obtained from a man aged 45 to 65 with active or convalescent COVID-19.

The CDR3 sequence: CASIYGTGVNTIYF. The CDR3 DNA reads as TGTGCCAGCATTTACGGGACAGGGGTGAACACCATATATTTT. This chain links TRBV2 with TRBJ1-3; 10 bases align to TRBD1. In germline, CDR1 is SNHLY, CDR2 FYNNEI. The CDR3 spans 14 residues. V shed 7 bases, J shed 7 bases, and the junction held 7 bases outside the gene matches.

The rearrangement joins TRBV4-1 to TRBJ1-2; possible D gene TRBD1, 5 bases. Germline values: CDR1 MGHRA, CDR2 YSYEKL. This CDR3 spans 15 amino acids. Deletions cut 0 bases from V and 2 bases from J, with 10 bases between. The CDR3 region has the DNA TGCGCCAGCAGCCAAGATACGGGGGTGAACTATGGCTACACCTTC. It specifies CASSQDTGVNYGYTF.

The chain uses TRBV2 and TRBJ1-5, with D perhaps matching TRBD1 (6 bases). The length of the CDR3 is 14 residues. CDR1 SNHLY and CDR2 FYNNEI come from the germline V gene. Trimming cost V 6 bases and J 1 base, with 10 bases left between them. The CDR3 DNA is TGTGCCAGCAGAGGGGACATCAGCAATCAGCCCCAGCATTTT. It is translated as CASRGDISNQPQHF. Based on the CDR3 plus reference TRBV2 and TRBJ1-5, the full variable domain is EPEVTQTPSHQVTQMGQEVILRCVPISNHLYFYWYRQILGQKVEFLVSFYNNEISEKSEIFDDQFSVERPDGSNFTLKIRSTKLEDSAMYFCASRGDISNQPQHFGDGTRLSIL.

V usage is TRBV19 and J usage is TRBJ2-7, with 7 positions matching TRBD1. The trim removed 2 bases at V and 2 bases at J, leaving 0 bases unmatched. This CDR3 comprises 13 residues. The germline V gene has CDR1 LNHDA and CDR2 SQIVND (reference sequence). CDR3 loop: CASSIQGAYEQYF. In DNA form, the CDR3 reads TGTGCCAGTAGTATACAGGGGGCCTACGAGCAGTACTTC.

The CDR3 bases are TGTGCCAGCAGCTTAAGGACAATTGGGGCCTACGAGCAGTACTTC. This encodes CASSLRTIGAYEQYF. The chain employs TRBV7-7 and TRBJ2-7; D is perhaps TRBD1 (5 bases). From germline, CDR1 is SSHAT and CDR2 FNYEAQ (reference sequence). The CDR3 contains 15 residues. Trimming pared 2 bases from V and 2 bases from J, leaving 13 bases between.